The 26 T cell receptor beta chains below all came from one sample that was sequenced in a study of T-cell reconstitution after alpha-beta-depleted transplantation in children. The authors prepared the TCRbeta library with unique molecular identifiers. TCRdb recomputed calls from the PCR reads with MiXCR, one row per CDR3 protein. This table has about 580,000 distinct CDR3 sequences, under 25% appearing once. The source was PBMCs, mostly from graft donor cells, collected 360 days after TCRalphabeta/CD19-depleted stem cell transplant. The receptors shown here come from a boy under three years old who had a stem cell transplant for acute myeloid leukemia, so the T cells may come from the graft donor.

Of note for this clonotype: A much larger clone differs from this one at a single base, so this may be a read error. This chain uses TRBV20-1 with TRBJ1-1; D is unclear. The germline CDR1 and CDR2 sequences are DFQATT and SNEGSKA (reference sequence). The CDR3 has 12 amino acids. Deletions cut 1 base from V and 6 bases from J, with 9 bases between. The CDR3 DNA reads TGCAGTGCTAGAGTAGAAAACTCTGAAGCTTTCTTT. Translating it yields CSARVENSEAFF.

J is TRBJ2-7 and V is TRBV6-1, with 8 bases fitting TRBD1. Germline V lookup: CDR1 MNHNS, CDR2 SASEGT. The ends lost 6 bases at V and 5 bases at J; junction bases unmatched: 9. CDR3 size: 14 residues. CDR3 protein: CASRPGQGKNEQYF. As DNA, the CDR3 is TGTGCCAGCAGACCTGGACAGGGTAAGAACGAGCAGTACTTC.

This clonotype has ten or more counts. The chain joins TRBV18 to TRBJ2-1; perhaps TRBD2 as D (7 bases). V dropped 6 bases and J dropped 8 bases, with 20 bases sitting between them. CDR3 length: 15 residues. CDR1 is KGHSH, CDR2 LQKENI, per germline. The CDR3 region is CASSTYPRGAYEQFF. The CDR3 DNA is TGTGCCAGCTCGACGTACCCCCGGGGGGCCTATGAGCAGTTCTTC.

The V call is TRBV20-1, the J call TRBJ2-4; TRBD1 is a possible D gene (6 bases). The germline V gene encodes CDR1 DFQATT and CDR2 SNEGSKA (reference sequence). This CDR3 has 16 residues. The germline V and J ends were trimmed by 0 bases and 0 bases, with 12 bases remaining between them. The CDR3 DNA reads as TGCAGTGCTAGAGATCACAGGGATGTAGCCAAAAACATTCAGTACTTC. Amino acids: CSARDHRDVAKNIQYF.

This clonotype was counted a few times. The chain combines TRBV19 with TRBJ2-3, with 7 bases lining up with TRBD2. J lost 7 bases, V lost 7 bases, and 14 bases had no gene match. Germline loops: CDR1 LNHDA, CDR2 SQIVND (reference sequence). The CDR3 is 15 residues long. CDR3 coding DNA: TGTGCCAGTAATCAGAGGAGCGGGACGGGCAATACGCAGTATTTT. This encodes CASNQRSGTGNTQYF.

The rearrangement links TRBV7-6 to TRBJ2-2; a weak D match, TRBD2 (5 bases). Germline CDR1 reads SGHVS; CDR2 reads FNYEAQ. CDR3 size: 14 residues. The V and J ends lost 8 bases and 6 bases respectively, with 16 bases between them. The CDR3 sequence is CASSPGRAAGELFF. CDR3 sequence (DNA): TGTGCCAGCTCGCCTGGGCGGGCAGCCGGGGAGCTGTTTTTT.

This clonotype was found many times. The chain links TRBV20-1 to TRBJ2-5, with 9 bases fitting TRBD2. Trimming removed 3 bases from V and 2 bases from J; junction bases left unmatched: 1. The length of the CDR3 is 13 residues. Germline V gives CDR1 DFQATT, CDR2 SNEGSKA (reference sequence). The CDR3 loop is CSARTSGQETQYF. In nucleotides, the CDR3 is TGCAGTGCTAGGACTAGCGGACAAGAGACCCAGTACTTC.

The chain is built from TRBV21-1 and TRBJ2-7; the table's D gene call, TRBD1, was not cross checked with the DNA. TRBV21-1 is listed as a pseudogene. The length of the CDR3 is 14 residues. CDR3 region: CASSKVCRVREQYF. CDR3 coding DNA: TGTGCCAGCAGCAAAGTGTGCAGGGTGAGGGAGCAGTACTTC.

This clonotype has a count of ten or more. The genes are TRBV28 and TRBJ1-4; 12 positions agree with TRBD1. CDR1 and CDR2 (germline): MDHEN, SYDVKM. The V and J ends lost 7 bases and 8 bases, in that order; junction bases with no gene match: 8. The CDR3 runs 15 residues. CDR3 sequence (DNA): TGTGCCAGCACTTCAGCCGGGACAGGGGGCGAAAAACTGTTTTTT. Its protein product is CASTSAGTGGEKLFF.

There are a few counts of this clonotype. This rearrangement joins TRBV11-1 to TRBJ2-1; 8 nucleotides agree with TRBD1. CDR1 SGHAT and CDR2 FQDESV come from the germline V gene (reference sequence). CDR3 length equals 15 residues. Unmatched junction bases numbered 8, after V lost 5 bases and J lost 5 bases. This CDR3 reads CASSARDRRNNEQFF. The DNA of the CDR3 is TGTGCCAGCAGCGCCAGGGACAGGCGAAACAATGAGCAGTTCTTC.

With respect to this clonotype: A much larger clonotype is one base distant, so this may be a read error. The chain is built from TRBV25-1 and TRBJ2-3; D uncertain. CDR1 and CDR2 from the germline V gene are MGHDK and SYGVNS. This CDR3 spans 10 amino acids. Trimming took off 7 bases at V and 5 bases at J, with 4 bases between the two ends. CDR3 loop: CASKGDTQYF. The CDR3 DNA reads TGTGCCAGCAAAGGAGATACGCAGTATTTT.

This clonotype was recorded at least ten times. The genes are TRBV2 and TRBJ2-3; the D call may be TRBD1 or TRBD2 (5 bases each). This CDR3 is built from 15 residues. V lost 3 bases and J 0 bases, leaving 10 bases between the germline ends. Germline CDR1 and CDR2: SNHLY and FYNNEI. DNA of the CDR3: TGTGCCAGCAGTGAGTGGGACGGAAGCACAGATACGCAGTATTTT. Translating it yields CASSEWDGSTDTQYF.

This chain links TRBV12-3 or TRBV12-4 with TRBJ1-5; unclear D gene. The length of the CDR3 is 13 residues. The V end was cut by 5 bases, the J end by 4 bases, with 9 bases between. The CDR3 here is CASSVTENQPQHF. Written as DNA, the CDR3 is TGTGCCAGCAGTGTTACGGAGAATCAGCCCCAGCATTTT.

This clonotype was counted a few times. This could be a read error, since a much larger clone is one nucleotide away. The chain's CDR3 is CAISRDRVNEQYF. The CDR3 DNA follows: TGTGCCATCAGCCGGGACAGGGTCAACGAGCAGTACTTC. The chain is built from TRBV10-3 and TRBJ2-7; 9 positions agree with TRBD1. The CDR3 runs to 13 residues. The V gene end was trimmed by 6 bases and the J gene end by 5 bases; junction bases not matched to a gene: 5. The germline V gene encodes CDR1 ENHRY and CDR2 SYGVKD.

This clonotype occurred a few times. The chain combines TRBV12-3 or TRBV12-4 with TRBJ1-5, with 8 bases identical to TRBD1. Losses at the gene ends were 4 bases for V and 3 bases for J; bases not matched to a gene: 5. The CDR3 extends over 15 amino acids. The CDR3 protein is CASSYDRGFNQPQHF. The DNA of the CDR3 is TGTGCCAGCAGTTACGACAGGGGCTTCAATCAGCCCCAGCATTTT.

This clonotype was detected ten times or more. V and J are TRBV5-1 and TRBJ1-6; D remains unclear. CDR1 and CDR2 (germline): SGHRS, YFSETQ. V was trimmed by 0 bases and J by 7 bases, leaving 11 bases between them. The CDR3 consists of 15 residues. CDR3 region: CASSLEWGGNSPLHF. In DNA, the CDR3 is TGCGCCAGCAGCTTGGAGTGGGGTGGAAATTCACCCCTCCACTTT.

The CDR3 protein is CAISPRATGTGVNEQYF. The CDR3 region has the DNA TGTGCCATCAGTCCCAGGGCAACCGGGACAGGGGTCAACGAGCAGTACTTC. The chain is built from TRBV10-3 and TRBJ2-7, with 10 bases fitting TRBD1. Germline values: CDR1 ENHRY, CDR2 SYGVKD. Unmatched junction bases numbered 15, after V lost 5 bases and J lost 5 bases. This CDR3 spans 17 amino acids.

The gene calls are TRBV7-3 and TRBJ2-1, with D possibly called TRBD1 or TRBD2 (5 bases each). CDR3 length: 14 residues. The germline gives CDR1 SGHTA, CDR2 FQGTGA. V was cut by 0 bases and J by 5 bases, with 8 bases left in between. CDR3 in amino acids: CASSLTGVHNEQFF. The CDR3 DNA sequence: TGTGCCAGCAGCTTAACGGGGGTCCACAATGAGCAGTTCTTC.

The V and J genes are TRBV11-2 and TRBJ2-3, with 14 bases fitting TRBD2. The CDR3 is 20 residues long. CDR1 and CDR2 from the germline V gene are SGHAT and FQNNGV. The V gene end was trimmed by 5 bases and the J gene end by 7 bases; junction bases not matched to a gene: 20. Written as DNA, the CDR3 is TGTGCCAGCAGCGCGACCACACGACCGGGACTAGCGGGGGCCAGATATACGCAGTATTTT. Its protein is CASSATTRPGLAGARYTQYF.

The chain has TRBV20-1 and TRBJ2-7; TRBD2 aligns across 15 bases. The CDR3 spans 15 residues. Germline V lookup: CDR1 DFQATT, CDR2 SNEGSKA (reference sequence). The ends lost 6 bases at V and 3 bases at J; junction bases unmatched: 6. Here the CDR3 DNA reads TGCAGTGCGGCCAGGACTAGCGGGGGGGTCTACGAGCAGTACGTC. Protein product: CSAARTSGGVYEQYV.

A few counts support this clonotype. This rearrangement joins TRBV11-2 to TRBJ2-7; a weak D match, TRBD1 (5 bases). Trimming pared 1 base from V and 0 bases from J, leaving 19 bases between. Germline values: CDR1 SGHAT, CDR2 FQNNGV. The CDR3 covers 18 residues. The CDR3 DNA sequence: TGTGCCAGCAGCTTAGTGGTAGGTGGGGCCTCATACTCCTACGAGCAGTACTTC. Amino acid sequence: CASSLVVGGASYSYEQYF.

In its sample, this clonotype was seen a few times. This chain uses TRBV7-2 with TRBJ2-2; D is ambiguous. Germline CDR1 reads SGHTA; CDR2 reads FQGNSA. Deletions cut 4 bases from V and 7 bases from J, with 13 bases between. This CDR3 has 14 residues. For the CDR3, the DNA is TGTGCCAGCAGCTCATATCAGGCGCACGGGGAGCTGTTTTTT. It translates to CASSSYQAHGELFF.

This sequence joins TRBV7-9 and TRBJ2-7, with D tentatively TRBD1 or TRBD2 (5 bases each). Trimming cost V 0 bases and J 5 bases, with 11 bases left between them. Germline V gene lookup returns CDR1 SEHNR and CDR2 FQNEAQ (reference sequence). The CDR3 is made up of 14 amino acids. CDR3 bases: TGTGCCAGCAGCTTAGCCCTCCCGGGGCACGAGCAGTACTTC. As protein: CASSLALPGHEQYF.

The table lists this clonotype with many counts. The rearrangement joins TRBV29-1 to TRBJ2-5; 9 bases agree with TRBD1. The V gene end was trimmed by 5 bases and the J gene end by 5 bases; junction bases not matched to a gene: 9. The germline CDR1 and CDR2 sequences are SQVTM and ANQGSEA. CDR3 length: 14 amino acids. CDR3 region: CSVPRDRVRETQYF. The CDR3 bases are TGCAGCGTTCCTCGGGACAGGGTTCGGGAGACCCAGTACTTC.

At least ten counts were recorded for this clonotype. Here the CDR3 reads CATGWSTDTQYF. DNA for the CDR3: TGTGCCACTGGGTGGAGCACAGATACGCAGTATTTT. This rearrangement joins TRBV10-3 to TRBJ2-3; no clear D gene. With 10 bases removed from V and 0 bases from J, the gap between germline ends came to 8 bases. Germline V CDR1 and CDR2: ENHRY, SYGVKD. CDR3 length: 12 residues.

This clonotype was seen ten or more times. V is TRBV9 and J is TRBJ2-7; D unclear. The CDR3 is made up of 15 amino acids. CDR1 is SGDLS and CDR2 is YYNGEE in the germline V gene. V lost 0 bases and J lost 0, with 10 bases in between. The CDR3 coding sequence is TGTGCCAGCAGCGTAGGAAGTGTACTCTCCTACGAGCAGTACTTC. Translation: CASSVGSVLSYEQYF.